The following is a T cell receptor beta chain sequence with its context. The sample originates from a study of blood T cell repertoires in COVID-19. Profiling relied on immunoSEQ multiplex PCR, and the TCRdb table lists in-frame clones only, not all of them. Of 300,000 to 450,000 clones listed, about nine tenths are singletons. This TCR came from a woman aged 30 to 39 who had been exposed to COVID-19. The sequenced material came from PBMCs or T cells enriched from blood (not recorded which).

CDR3 bases: TGCAGTGCTAGTCCCATACCTAGCGCAACTAATGAAAAACTGTTTTTT. It specifies CSASPIPSATNEKLFF. The chain has TRBV20-1 and TRBJ1-4; no definite D call. V was trimmed by 3 bases and J by 0 bases, leaving 14 bases between them. Germline V CDR1 and CDR2: DFQATT, SNEGSKA (reference sequence). This CDR3 region has 16 residues.